The 27 T cell receptor beta chains listed next were all sequenced from one sample in a study of post-analysis software for immune sequencing data. Study-wide results and limits: Five or six TRBV segments were more frequent in patients than controls; TRBV5-6, TRBV5-1 and TRBV20-1 belonged to this group.

Presence of unique molecular identifiers characterized the TCR beta cDNA libraries. TCRdb reprocessed the PCR reads via MiXCR and lists one record per CDR3 protein. The sample comprises 650,000 to 850,000 distinct CDR3 sequences, about 53% of which are singletons, and 4% to 5.5% rests with the top ten. What these receptors recognize is not known. Material for sequencing was blood. The receptors originated from a girl aged 10 to 17 with multiple sclerosis.

The chain carries TRBV7-3 and TRBJ1-2; D is unclear. V was shortened by 1 base and J by 0 bases, with 12 bases between the two germline ends. This CDR3 contains 16 residues. Germline V gene sequence: CDR1 SGHTA, CDR2 FQGTGA. CDR3 nucleotides: TGTGCCAGCAGCTTAATGGTGGCAGTAGCTAACTATGGCTACACCTTC. Translated, it gives CASSLMVAVANYGYTF.

This clonotype has a handful of counts. In DNA, the CDR3 is TGTGCCAGCAGCTTAGGCATGGGACAGGACCATGGCTACACCTTC. Protein sequence: CASSLGMGQDHGYTF. The rearrangement links TRBV7-9 to TRBJ1-2; TRBD1 aligns across 8 bases. The CDR3 spans 15 residues. With V trimmed by 1 base and J by 6 bases, 7 bases remained unmatched. Germline values: CDR1 SEHNR, CDR2 FQNEAQ (reference sequence).

The V and J genes are TRBV5-1 and TRBJ2-5; TRBD1 matches at 9 bases. Trimming took 0 bases from V and 3 from J; bases not matched to a gene: 6. The germline gives CDR1 SGHRS, CDR2 YFSETQ. This CDR3 has 16 residues. The CDR3 loop is CASSLGATGGKETQYF. The CDR3 region has the DNA TGCGCCAGCAGCTTGGGGGCCACAGGGGGCAAAGAGACCCAGTACTTC.

The chain uses TRBV20-1 and TRBJ2-7; unclear D gene. The CDR3 extends over 14 amino acids. Per germline, CDR1 DFQATT and CDR2 SNEGSKA (reference sequence). V was trimmed by 0 bases and J by 0 bases, leaving 9 bases between them. The CDR3 region has the DNA TGCAGTGCTAGAGATCGGCTCCGCTCCTACGAGCAGTACTTC. It specifies CSARDRLRSYEQYF.

The chain combines TRBV29-1 with TRBJ2-1; D may correspond to TRBD1 or TRBD2 (5 bases each). The CDR3 runs 15 residues. The V end was cut by 6 bases, the J end by 7 bases, with 22 bases between. From germline, CDR1 is SQVTM and CDR2 ANQGSEA. CDR3: CSVNKGFGAANEQFF. CDR3 coding DNA: TGCAGCGTCAATAAAGGGTTCGGGGCGGCAAATGAGCAGTTCTTC.

The J gene is TRBJ2-7, the V gene TRBV5-1, with 9 bases lining up with TRBD2. The V gene's germline CDR1 is SGHRS and CDR2 YFSETQ. The V gene end was trimmed by 4 bases and the J gene end by 0 bases; junction bases not matched to a gene: 2. The CDR3 is 14 amino acids. CDR3 bases: TGCGCCAGCAGCGGACTAGCGCGCTCCTACGAGCAGTACTTC. It specifies CASSGLARSYEQYF.

This clonotype was seen a handful of times. The J gene is TRBJ2-3, the V gene TRBV29-1; 8 nucleotides agree with TRBD1. V was clipped by 3 bases and J by 3 bases; unmatched bases: 2. Germline CDR1 and CDR2: SQVTM and ANQGSEA. There are 13 residues in the CDR3. The CDR3 loop is CSVDRGRTDTQYF. In DNA, the CDR3 is TGCAGCGTTGACAGGGGGCGAACAGATACGCAGTATTTT.

This clonotype turned up a few times. This chain links TRBV3-1 with TRBJ1-2; D is ambiguous. From germline, CDR1 is LGHDT and CDR2 YNNKEL (reference sequence). The CDR3 extends over 14 amino acids. Trimming stripped 0 bases from V and 3 bases from J, with 8 bases between. The CDR3 DNA follows: TGTGCCAGCAGCCAAGATCCAAGGCACTATGGCTACACCTTC. Translated: CASSQDPRHYGYTF.

The chain uses TRBV7-2 and TRBJ2-3; 10 bases fit TRBD2. This CDR3 contains 15 residues. After removal of 4 bases from V and 3 bases from J, the junction contained 4 bases not matched to a gene. Germline lookup yields CDR1 SGHTA and CDR2 FQGNSA. The CDR3 loop reads CASSSLAGVTDTQYF. CDR3 nucleotide sequence: TGTGCCAGCAGCTCTCTAGCGGGGGTAACAGATACGCAGTATTTT.

This rearrangement joins TRBV27 to TRBJ2-5; tentatively, D is TRBD1 (6 bases). Near its end, the DNA agrees better with TRBJ2-7, so the J call may be wrong. CDR3 length: 14 amino acids. The germline V gene has CDR1 MNHEY and CDR2 SMNVEV (reference sequence). The CDR3 loop is CASSSQGWPYEQYF. CDR3 nucleotide sequence: TGTGCCAGCAGTTCCCAGGGGTGGCCCTACGAGCAGTACTTC.

The chain has TRBV2 and TRBJ1-2; D remains ambiguous. This CDR3 comprises 14 residues. V lost 3 bases to trimming and J lost 4 bases, with 12 bases between them. Germline values: CDR1 SNHLY, CDR2 FYNNEI. The DNA of the CDR3 is TGTGCCAGCAGTGAGGTGTACAGTCCCTATGGCTACACCTTC. Its protein product is CASSEVYSPYGYTF.

The chain carries TRBV12-3 or TRBV12-4 and TRBJ1-2, with 9 bases lining up with TRBD1. The CDR3 totals 13 residues. The ends lost 5 bases at V and 7 bases at J; junction bases unmatched: 5. CDR3 bases: TGTGCCAGCAGTCTCCGGGACAGGGCTGGCTACACCTTC. This gives the protein CASSLRDRAGYTF.

This clonotype was detected only a few times. The gene calls are TRBV29-1 and TRBJ1-2; 8 bases line up with TRBD1. Germline V gene data show CDR1 as SQVTM and CDR2 as ANQGSEA. V lost 5 bases and J lost 8; bases outside the gene matches: 7. The CDR3 is 12 residues long. CDR3 residues: CSVSGQGNGYTF. The DNA for the CDR3 is TGCAGCGTTAGTGGACAGGGTAACGGCTACACCTTC.

The chain uses TRBV6-2 or TRBV6-3 and TRBJ1-1, with D possibly TRBD1 on 6 matching bases. The germline V gene has CDR1 MNHEY and CDR2 SVGEGT. This CDR3 has 18 residues. V lost 2 bases and J 1 base, leaving 20 bases between the germline ends. For the CDR3, the DNA is TGTGCCAGCAGTTACGACGACAGGTTCGCGCGTCGGAACACTGAAGCTTTCTTT. Amino acid sequence: CASSYDDRFARRNTEAFF.

V is TRBV10-2 and J is TRBJ1-2; TRBD1 aligns across 7 bases. Trimming cost V 6 bases and J 4 bases; bases outside gene matches: 5. This CDR3 has 13 residues. The germline V gene encodes CDR1 WSHSY and CDR2 SAAADI. DNA of the CDR3: TGCGCCAGCAGGGACGACAGGGTCTATGGCTACACCTTC. This encodes CASRDDRVYGYTF.

The rearrangement uses TRBV7-3 and TRBJ2-3, with D maybe TRBD1 (5 bases). CDR1 and CDR2 from the germline V gene are SGHTA and FQGTGA. V dropped 1 base and J dropped 4 bases, with 15 bases sitting between them. The CDR3 length is 16 residues. The CDR3 DNA is TGTGCCAGCAGCTTAAGGGGCCCCTGGGGCGCAGATACGCAGTATTTT. Its translation: CASSLRGPWGADTQYF.

The rearrangement joins TRBV7-6 to TRBJ2-1, with TRBD2 identical over 9 bases. Trimming took 5 bases from V and 6 from J; bases not matched to a gene: 8. Germline CDR1 reads SGHVS; CDR2 reads FNYEAQ. The CDR3 contains 15 residues. This CDR3 is CASSLMRGGPNEQFF. CDR3 in DNA: TGTGCCAGCAGCCTCATGCGGGGGGGCCCCAATGAGCAGTTCTTC.

This clonotype was counted a few times. The chain carries TRBV29-1 and TRBJ2-4; TRBD2 matches 14 bases. The better agreement between TRBJ2-7 and the DNA end casts doubt on the J call. This CDR3 has 14 amino acids. In germline, CDR1 is SQVTM, CDR2 ANQGSEA. The CDR3 spells CSVVGLAGASEQYF. DNA of the CDR3: TGCAGCGTGGTGGGACTAGCGGGGGCCAGCGAGCAGTACTTC.

J is TRBJ2-7 and V is TRBV20-1; 16 positions agree with TRBD2. The CDR3 spans 18 residues. Looked up from germline, CDR1 is DFQATT and CDR2 is SNEGSKA (reference sequence). Trimming at V came to 3 bases and at J to 5 bases, leaving 13 bases not matched to a gene. The CDR3 is CSASGSGTSGRDPNEQYF. The CDR3 DNA reads TGCAGTGCTAGCGGTTCCGGGACTAGCGGGAGGGATCCCAACGAGCAGTACTTC.

The V call is TRBV2, the J call TRBJ2-4; D unclear. This CDR3 contains 14 residues. Trimming took 3 bases from V and 3 from J, leaving 9 bases between them. In germline, CDR1 is SNHLY, CDR2 FYNNEI. The CDR3 spells CASSELGGKNIQYF. The CDR3, as DNA: TGTGCCAGCAGTGAGTTAGGCGGCAAAAACATTCAGTACTTC.

The J gene is TRBJ2-5, the V gene TRBV10-3; the D gene is possibly TRBD2 (7 bases). The CDR3 has 18 amino acids. Per germline, CDR1 ENHRY and CDR2 SYGVKD. Trimming removed 4 bases at V and 1 base at J, with 22 bases between. The CDR3: CAISGTRGRAALQETQYF. The CDR3 DNA follows: TGTGCCATCAGTGGAACAAGGGGGAGGGCGGCCCTCCAAGAGACCCAGTACTTC.

V usage is TRBV20-1 and J usage is TRBJ1-2; 8 nucleotides line up with TRBD1. The germline gives CDR1 DFQATT, CDR2 SNEGSKA (reference sequence). CDR3 length equals 16 residues. The J segment lost 3 bases and the V segment lost 5 bases, leaving 14 bases of the junction unmatched. In DNA, the CDR3 is TGCAGTGCTGGGCCCCCATCAGGGGGCGTTCACTATGGCTACACCTTC. Its translation: CSAGPPSGGVHYGYTF.

This clonotype was observed a handful of times. CDR3 coding DNA: TGTGCCAGCAGCTTAGCCGGTAGCGGGAGGTATACATACGAGCAGTACTTC. Its protein product is CASSLAGSGRYTYEQYF. The V gene is TRBV11-2, the J gene TRBJ2-7; 10 bases line up with TRBD2. The CDR3 covers 17 residues. Germline V gene sequence: CDR1 SGHAT, CDR2 FQNNGV. The V segment lost 1 base and the J segment 4 bases; nucleotides outside the gene matches: 10.

This clonotype was counted between two and nine times. The CDR3 loop reads CASSLFVGLAGSTDTQYF. The CDR3 bases are TGTGCCAGCAGCTTGTTTGTTGGACTAGCGGGGAGCACAGATACGCAGTATTTT. V gene TRBV7-9 combines with J gene TRBJ2-3, with 12 bases matching TRBD2. This CDR3 is 18 amino acids long. Germline assignment: CDR1 SEHNR and CDR2 FQNEAQ (reference sequence). V lost 3 bases and J lost 0; bases outside the gene matches: 7.

A single count supports this clonotype. The chain has TRBV15 and TRBJ2-3; maybe TRBD1 (7 bases). CDR1 LNHNV and CDR2 YYDKDF come from the germline V gene (reference sequence). Trimming left V 8 bases short and J 4 bases short, with 22 bases between. The CDR3 extends over 16 amino acids. This CDR3 is CATRDSPFSSADTQYF. CDR3 sequence (DNA): TGTGCCACCCGGGACAGCCCATTCTCTAGCGCAGATACGCAGTATTTT.

The V gene is TRBV5-1, the J gene TRBJ1-2; a weak D match, TRBD1 (6 bases). The CDR3 sequence is 17 residues long. Germline V gene lookup returns CDR1 SGHRS and CDR2 YFSETQ. Between the trimmed V and J ends, which lost 4 bases and 0 bases, there was a span of 19 bases. This CDR3 is CASSPITGGGANYGYTF. CDR3 coding DNA: TGCGCCAGCAGCCCGATAACAGGAGGGGGGGCTAACTATGGCTACACCTTC.

The chain has TRBV11-2 and TRBJ1-1; possibly TRBD1 for D (5 bases). Trimming left V 0 bases short and J 4 bases short, with 9 bases between. Germline loops: CDR1 SGHAT, CDR2 FQNNGV. The CDR3 contains 14 residues. The CDR3 bases are TGTGCCAGCAGCTTAGATGCAGGGTCCACTGAAGCTTTCTTT. It encodes CASSLDAGSTEAFF. The full variable domain, its missing parts supplied by reference TRBV11-2 and TRBJ1-1, is EAGVAQSPRYKIIEKRQSVAFWCNPISGHATLYWYQQILGQGPKLLIQFQNNGVVDDSQLPKDRFSAERLKGVDSTLKIQPAKLEDSAVYLCASSLDAGSTEAFFGQGTRLTVV.